Below are 32 T cell receptor beta chains sequenced from a single sample in a study of OX40 agonist ivuxolimab in advanced cancers. Method: immunoSEQ multiplex PCR; TCRdb's copy keeps in-frame clones and lacks some. The sample holds over 70,000 clones; around four fifths are singletons and the top ten take roughly 5.4%. The input for sequencing was CD4+ or CD8+ T cells sorted from blood, taken in a trial of the OX40 agonist ivuxolimab. These receptors were collected from an adult with an advanced solid tumor such as melanoma, head and neck, liver or kidney cancer.

The V call is TRBV29-1, the J call TRBJ1-2; a possible D gene is TRBD1 (5 bases). CDR3 length: 13 residues. V lost 6 bases and J 4 bases, leaving 15 bases between the germline ends. The V gene's germline CDR1 is SQVTM and CDR2 ANQGSEA. CDR3 region: CSVEDSGGYGYTF. The CDR3 nucleotides read TGCAGCGTGGAGGATTCGGGGGGCTATGGCTACACCTTC.

V is TRBV9 and J is TRBJ2-2; D not certain. V was shortened by 3 bases and J by 2 bases, with 11 bases between the two germline ends. Germline V gene lookup returns CDR1 SGDLS and CDR2 YYNGEE. There are 15 residues in the CDR3. The CDR3 is CASSGSLINTGELFF. The CDR3 DNA sequence: TGTGCCAGCAGCGGGAGCCTGATTAACACCGGGGAGCTGTTTTTT.

The V call is TRBV30, the J call TRBJ1-2; weak D call: TRBD1 (6 bases). From germline, CDR1 is GTSNPN and CDR2 SVGIG (reference sequence). V was clipped by 2 bases and J by 5 bases, with 15 bases between them. The CDR3 has 14 amino acids. As DNA, the CDR3 is TGTGCCTGGAGTTCACGGGGGCGGCCATATGGCTACACCTTC. It yields the protein CAWSSRGRPYGYTF.

This chain connects TRBV7-9 to TRBJ2-7; 11 bases are shared with TRBD2. The CDR3 is 18 residues long. In germline, CDR1 is SEHNR, CDR2 FQNEAQ (reference sequence). The ends lost 5 bases at V and 2 bases at J; junction bases unmatched: 14. In nucleotides, the CDR3 is TGTGCCAGCAGCCCCGGCGGCGTAGCGGGAGGGCAGGCCTACGAGCAGTACTTC. Encoded protein: CASSPGGVAGGQAYEQYF.

The V and J genes are TRBV11-3 and TRBJ2-3; 7 bases fit TRBD1. The CDR3 totals 15 residues. Germline V gene sequence: CDR1 SGHNT, CDR2 YENEEA. V shed 4 bases and J 0 bases; nucleotides not matched to a gene: 4. The CDR3 DNA is TGTGCCAGCAGCTACGGGACAGCTAGCACAGATACGCAGTATTTT. Amino acids: CASSYGTASTDTQYF.

The rearrangement uses TRBV18 and TRBJ2-5; 7 bases line up with TRBD1. The CDR3 contains 15 residues. Germline V gene sequence: CDR1 KGHSH, CDR2 LQKENI. Trimming at V came to 5 bases and at J to 3 bases, leaving 9 bases not matched to a gene. The CDR3 sequence: CASSTTTGKKETQYF. Here the CDR3 DNA reads TGTGCCAGCTCAACCACGACAGGGAAGAAAGAGACCCAGTACTTC. The full variable domain, in which reference TRBV18 and TRBJ2-5 provide the parts outside the CDR3, is NAGVMQNPRHLVRRRGQEARLRCSPMKGHSHVYWYRQLPEEGLKFMVYLQKENIIDESGMPKERFSAEFPKEGPSILRIQQVVRGDSAAYFCASSTTTGKKETQYFGPGTRLLVL.

This clone came up once. The chain employs TRBV5-1 and TRBJ1-1, with D possibly matching TRBD1 (5 bases). Germline V gene sequence: CDR1 SGHRS, CDR2 YFSETQ. There are 17 residues in the CDR3. Trimming removed 4 bases at V and 3 bases at J, with 22 bases between. The CDR3 loop is CASSGRDPGRNYTEAFF. In DNA, the CDR3 is TGCGCCAGCAGCGGGAGGGACCCGGGGAGGAATTACACTGAAGCTTTCTTT.

The rearrangement links TRBV7-2 to TRBJ1-5, with D hard to call. Deletions cut 1 base from V and 4 bases from J, with 5 bases between. The CDR3 runs 13 residues. Germline-derived CDR1 and CDR2 are SGHTA and FQGNSA. CDR3 region: CASSLGTNQPQHF. The CDR3 nucleotides are TGTGCCAGCAGCTTAGGCACTAATCAGCCCCAGCATTTT.

The chain couples TRBV15 to TRBJ2-1; weak D call: TRBD1 (6 bases). V lost 0 bases and J 12 bases, leaving 15 bases between the germline ends. The germline gives CDR1 LNHNV, CDR2 YYDKDF (reference sequence). The CDR3 loop spans 14 amino acids. The CDR3 sequence is CATSREYRDMAQFF. As DNA, the CDR3 is TGTGCCACCAGCAGAGAATACCGGGACATGGCGCAGTTCTTC.

This clone was observed once. The genes are TRBV5-1 and TRBJ2-5; 7 bases fit TRBD1. Germline V gene lookup returns CDR1 SGHRS and CDR2 YFSETQ. V dropped 3 bases and J dropped 0; count of bases not matched to a gene: 2. The CDR3 covers 14 residues. The CDR3 DNA is TGCGCCAGCAGCTCCAGGGGGAACCAAGAGACCCAGTACTTC. Protein sequence: CASSSRGNQETQYF.

The chain employs TRBV29-1 and TRBJ1-1, with TRBD1 matching over 8 bases. Germline V CDR1 and CDR2: SQVTM, ANQGSEA. V shed 5 bases, J shed 0 bases, and the junction held 8 bases outside the gene matches. The length of the CDR3 is 15 residues. The CDR3 is CSVNGDRGLNTEAFF. The CDR3 DNA sequence: TGCAGCGTTAACGGAGACAGGGGACTGAACACTGAAGCTTTCTTT.

As DNA, the CDR3 is TGTGCCAGCAGCGCTCCGGGACAGCTGTTCTTC. Translated, it gives CASSAPGQLFF. The rearrangement uses TRBV7-9 and TRBJ2-1; 7 bases line up with TRBD1. CDR3 length: 11 residues. Germline CDR1 and CDR2: SEHNR and FQNEAQ (reference sequence). V was clipped by 5 bases and J by 15 bases; unmatched bases: 7.

A few counts support this clone. V is TRBV28 and J is TRBJ1-3, with 8 nucleotides matching TRBD1. CDR3 length: 14 residues. J gave up 2 bases and V 8 bases, and 5 bases lay outside the gene matches. The germline gives CDR1 MDHEN, CDR2 SYDVKM. The CDR3 region is CASLDREAGNTIYF. CDR3 bases: TGTGCCAGCCTGGACAGGGAGGCTGGAAACACCATATATTTT.

The chain has TRBV20-1 and TRBJ2-1; no firm D call. Per the germline V gene, CDR1 is DFQATT and CDR2 is SNEGSKA (reference sequence). The CDR3 is 11 amino acids. V gave up 4 bases and J gave up 3 bases, with 4 bases separating them. CDR3 sequence reads: CSATYYNEQFF. The DNA for the CDR3 is TGCAGTGCTACCTACTACAATGAGCAGTTCTTC.

This chain joins TRBV19 and TRBJ2-3, with a weak D call TRBD2 (5 bases). Germline assignment: CDR1 LNHDA and CDR2 SQIVND (reference sequence). V was pared by 7 bases and J by 4 bases, with 12 bases between. The CDR3 has 13 residues. CDR3 bases: TGTGCCAGTACCATAGGAGGCGCAGATACGCAGTATTTT. Amino acid sequence: CASTIGGADTQYF. Full variable domain (outside the CDR3, taken from reference TRBV19 and TRBJ2-3): DGGITQSPKYLFRKEGQNVTLSCEQNLNHDAMYWYRQDPGQGLRLIYYSQIVNDFQKGDIAEGYSVSREKKESFPLTVTSAQKNPTAFYLCASTIGGADTQYFGPGTRLTVL.

The sample holds a few counts of this clone. V usage is TRBV6-1 and J usage is TRBJ1-1, with D perhaps matching TRBD1 (5 bases). V lost 10 bases to trimming and J lost 11 bases, with 17 bases between them. Germline V gene data show CDR1 as MNHNS and CDR2 as SASEGT. The CDR3 is 11 amino acids. The CDR3 DNA reads TGTGCCACCAGACAGCAGCGGCTTGCTTTCTTT. Amino acids: CATRQQRLAFF.

The V gene is TRBV5-1, the J gene TRBJ1-1; a possible D gene is TRBD1 (6 bases). V was trimmed by 6 bases and J by 4 bases, leaving 22 bases between them. CDR1 and CDR2 (germline): SGHRS, YFSETQ. This CDR3 comprises 16 residues. CDR3 in amino acids: CASKVDYSGAGTEAFF. The DNA of the CDR3 is TGCGCCAGCAAAGTAGACTACTCAGGGGCGGGCACTGAAGCTTTCTTT.

The chain carries TRBV18 and TRBJ1-1, with 11 nucleotides matching TRBD1. This CDR3 has 13 amino acids. The J segment lost 4 bases and the V segment lost 6 bases, leaving 1 base of the junction unmatched. Germline V gives CDR1 KGHSH, CDR2 LQKENI. The CDR3 loop is CASSGQGATEAFF. In DNA, the CDR3 is TGTGCCAGCTCCGGACAGGGGGCCACTGAAGCTTTCTTT. Based on the CDR3 plus reference TRBV18 and TRBJ1-1, the full variable domain is NAGVMQNPRHLVRRRGQEARLRCSPMKGHSHVYWYRQLPEEGLKFMVYLQKENIIDESGMPKERFSAEFPKEGPSILRIQQVVRGDSAAYFCASSGQGATEAFFGQGTRLTVV.

The chain uses TRBV6-5 and TRBJ1-1; weak D call: TRBD1 (5 bases). Trimming stripped 8 bases from V and 4 bases from J, with 14 bases between. The germline V gene encodes CDR1 MNHEY and CDR2 SVGAGI. The CDR3 contains 13 residues. CDR3 residues: CASGARGGTEAFF. The CDR3 nucleotides are TGTGCCAGCGGGGCACGGGGAGGCACTGAAGCTTTCTTT.

This chain connects TRBV30 to TRBJ2-3; 7 positions agree with TRBD2. The CDR3 length is 18 residues. Trimming took 2 bases from V and 0 from J; bases not matched to a gene: 14. Per germline, CDR1 GTSNPN and CDR2 SVGIG (reference sequence). This chain's CDR3 is CAWSRPRRASGSTDTQYF. The CDR3 DNA sequence: TGTGCCTGGAGTCGCCCCCGTAGGGCTAGCGGTAGCACAGATACGCAGTATTTT.

This chain connects TRBV11-2 to TRBJ2-2; TRBD2 matches 7 bases. The V gene's germline CDR1 is SGHAT and CDR2 FQNNGV. This CDR3 is 15 amino acids long. V lost 3 bases, J lost 3 bases, and 4 bases stayed unmatched. The CDR3 spells CASSFRGVDTGELFF. The CDR3 coding sequence is TGTGCCAGCAGCTTCCGGGGGGTCGACACCGGGGAGCTGTTTTTT.

The chain combines TRBV6-1 with TRBJ2-5, with 11 bases aligning to TRBD1. The CDR3 has 12 amino acids. J was trimmed by 5 bases and V by 11 bases; bases with no gene match: 4. Germline values: CDR1 MNHNS, CDR2 SASEGT. DNA for the CDR3: TGTGCCGTCGGACAGGGGGCTGAGACCCAGTACTTC. It is translated as CAVGQGAETQYF.

This chain uses TRBV28 with TRBJ1-5; D remains ambiguous. The germline V and J ends were trimmed by 6 bases and 0 bases, with 3 bases remaining between them. The CDR3 spans 12 residues. Looked up from germline, CDR1 is MDHEN and CDR2 is SYDVKM. The CDR3 protein is CASRSSNQPQHF. In DNA, the CDR3 is TGTGCCAGCAGGAGTAGCAATCAGCCCCAGCATTTT.

This clone was recorded once. The rearrangement links TRBV4-2 to TRBJ1-5; tentatively, D is TRBD1 (6 bases). Germline CDR1 reads LGHNA; CDR2 reads YNFKEQ. Deletions cut 5 bases from V and 6 bases from J, with 20 bases between. This CDR3 contains 16 residues. CDR3 in DNA: TGTGCCAGCAGCTTGGAGGGTCGAGGGGGAGTTCAGCCCCAGCATTTT. Its protein is CASSLEGRGGVQPQHF.

The genes are TRBV6-1 and TRBJ2-7, with 8 bases identical to TRBD1. From germline, CDR1 is MNHNS and CDR2 SASEGT. The CDR3 is 14 amino acids. The V segment lost 2 bases and the J segment 12 bases; nucleotides outside the gene matches: 12. The CDR3 protein is CASSERASVRGPYF. The CDR3 nucleotides are TGTGCCAGCAGTGAACGGGCTAGCGTCAGGGGGCCGTACTTC.

The chain is built from TRBV13 and TRBJ2-1, with 14 bases aligning to TRBD2. The CDR3 covers 15 residues. Germline loops: CDR1 PRHDT, CDR2 FYEKMQ (reference sequence). V lost 5 bases and J lost 8; bases outside the gene matches: 5. CDR3 coding DNA: TGTGCCAGCAGCCCCGGGACTAGCGGGAGTCATGAGCAGTTCTTC. This gives the protein CASSPGTSGSHEQFF.

The gene calls are TRBV7-2 and TRBJ2-3, with 10 bases lining up with TRBD2. The ends lost 1 base at V and 1 base at J; junction bases unmatched: 2. The CDR3 has 16 amino acids. Germline CDR1 SGHTA, CDR2 FQGNSA. The CDR3 DNA reads TGTGCCAGCAGCTTAGGGCTAGCGGGGGGCACAGATACGCAGTATTTT. Translation gives CASSLGLAGGTDTQYF.

J is TRBJ2-1 and V is TRBV27; D is uncertain. This CDR3 contains 14 residues. Germline V gene lookup returns CDR1 MNHEY and CDR2 SMNVEV (reference sequence). Trimming shortened V by 5 bases and J by 2 bases, and 10 bases separated the two germline ends. The chain's CDR3 is CASSPRPPYNEQFF. CDR3 coding DNA: TGTGCCAGCAGTCCACGCCCACCCTACAATGAGCAGTTCTTC.

The J gene is TRBJ1-5, the V gene TRBV28, with TRBD1 identical over 8 bases. This CDR3 has 13 residues. Germline-derived CDR1 and CDR2 are MDHEN and SYDVKM. Trimming removed 6 bases from V and 7 bases from J; junction bases left unmatched: 5. CDR3 residues: CASRTGGGQPQHF. The CDR3 coding sequence is TGTGCCAGCAGAACAGGGGGGGGACAGCCCCAGCATTTT.

This clone appeared once. The chain combines TRBV9 with TRBJ2-2; D possibly corresponds to TRBD1 (5 bases). The CDR3 runs 15 residues. In germline, CDR1 is SGDLS, CDR2 YYNGEE. Trimming left V 3 bases short and J 4 bases short, with 13 bases between. The CDR3 loop is CASSGGGRSTGELFF. The DNA for the CDR3 is TGTGCCAGCAGCGGGGGCGGACGATCCACCGGGGAGCTGTTTTTT.

V and J are TRBV7-2 and TRBJ2-3; 9 positions agree with TRBD2. J was trimmed by 5 bases and V by 3 bases; bases with no gene match: 12. CDR3 length equals 17 residues. In germline, CDR1 is SGHTA, CDR2 FQGNSA. In DNA form, the CDR3 reads TGTGCCAGCAGCTTCGTAAGCGGGAGGCAAGGGGGAGATACGCAGTATTTT. Amino acids: CASSFVSGRQGGDTQYF. Full variable domain (rest looked up from reference TRBV7-2 and TRBJ2-3): GAGVSQSPSNKVTEKGKDVELRCDPISGHTALYWYRQSLGQGLEFLIYFQGNSAPDKSGLPSDRFSAERTGGSVSTLTIQRTQQEDSAVYLCASSFVSGRQGGDTQYFGPGTRLTVL.

V is TRBV7-3 and J is TRBJ2-1; TRBD2 agrees at 7 bases. Looked up from germline, CDR1 is SGHTA and CDR2 is FQGTGA. J gave up 2 bases and V 3 bases, and 4 bases lay outside the gene matches. This CDR3 spans 15 amino acids. The DNA for the CDR3 is TGTGCCAGCAGCTTCGCGGGGGAAGCCTACAATGAGCAGTTCTTC. The encoded protein is CASSFAGEAYNEQFF.